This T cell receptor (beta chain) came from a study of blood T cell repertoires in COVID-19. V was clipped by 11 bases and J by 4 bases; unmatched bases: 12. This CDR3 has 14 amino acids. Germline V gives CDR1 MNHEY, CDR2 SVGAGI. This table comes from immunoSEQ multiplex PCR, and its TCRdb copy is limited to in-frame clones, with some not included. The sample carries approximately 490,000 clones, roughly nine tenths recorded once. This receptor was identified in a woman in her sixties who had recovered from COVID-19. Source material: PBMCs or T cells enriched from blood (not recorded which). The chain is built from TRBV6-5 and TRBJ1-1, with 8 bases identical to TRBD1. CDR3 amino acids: CAADSRGLGTEAFF. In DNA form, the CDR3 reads TGTGCCGCGGACAGCAGGGGGCTGGGCACTGAAGCTTTCTTT.